The clone carrying this T cell receptor (beta chain) came up many times. As to time point: newly diagnosed GD, antithyroid drugs for less than 3 months. Extracted PBMC RNA gave rise to the TCR library. This sample stems from a study of regulatory T cells in long-lasting Graves disease. Library construction for TCR beta used iRepertoire HTBI primers and Arm-PCR of CDR3 regions. In TCRdb, the multiplex PCR reads were re-called with MiXCR into one record per CDR3 protein. The sample gives 500,000 or so distinct CDR3 sequences, under 20% of which show up once; 9% to 15% is in the top ten. The same sample was also studied in work on T cells in Graves' hyperthyroidism and ophthalmopathy.

The sample in question was peripheral blood mononuclear cells (PBMCs), obtained at new diagnosis, from a patient treated with antithyroid drugs. The TCR comes from a man in his forties or fifties with Graves disease.

CDR3 nucleotide sequence: TGCAGTGCTAGTTCTCCGAGCGGGATCTCAGATACGCAGTATTTT. Amino acid sequence: CSASSPSGISDTQYF. The gene calls are TRBV20-1 and TRBJ2-3, with 7 positions matching TRBD2. Germline-derived CDR1 and CDR2 are DFQATT and SNEGSKA (reference sequence). V dropped 3 bases and J dropped 4; count of bases not matched to a gene: 10. The CDR3 consists of 15 residues.